The 26 T cell receptor beta chains in this list originate from one sample, sequenced in a study of blood T cell repertoires in COVID-19 (dated by TCRdb to 2018 to 2021). To prepare the library, the immunoSEQ multiplex PCR assay was applied. TCRdb re-hosts the immuneACCESS table, in-frame sequences only. Its copies lack some clones; in the studies checked, an unresolved V gene accounts for under half of them, and the cause for the rest is not known. For this sample there are 60,000 to 85,000 clones; roughly 79% appear just once. Of the sample, 6.3% is held by the ten largest clones. Material for sequencing was peripheral blood. These receptors came from a woman aged 60-75 years with acute or convalescent COVID-19.

V usage is TRBV7-9 and J usage is TRBJ2-3; TRBD1 is a possible D gene (5 bases). Trimming took off 5 bases at V and 1 base at J, with 10 bases between the two ends. Looked up from germline, CDR1 is SEHNR and CDR2 is FQNEAQ (reference sequence). This CDR3 comprises 14 residues. CDR3 nucleotides: TGTGCCAGCAGCCCCTGGGGCCGCACAGATACGCAGTATTTT. Its translation: CASSPWGRTDTQYF.

This clone was counted only a few times. This chain connects TRBV6-5 to TRBJ2-1, with 8 bases matching TRBD1. CDR1 MNHEY and CDR2 SVGAGI come from the germline V gene. This CDR3 region has 15 residues. The trim removed 2 bases at V and 9 bases at J, leaving 9 bases unmatched. CDR3 protein: CASSYAGQVGGEQFF. In nucleotides, the CDR3 is TGTGCCAGCAGTTACGCGGGACAGGTAGGAGGTGAGCAGTTCTTC.

This clone came up once. The rearrangement joins TRBV7-9 to TRBJ1-5; no definite D call. Germline CDR1 SEHNR, CDR2 FQNEAQ (reference sequence). Trimming took off 3 bases at V and 0 bases at J, with 6 bases between the two ends. The length of the CDR3 is 14 residues. The CDR3 region is CASSFPNSNQPQHF. CDR3 coding DNA: TGTGCCAGCAGCTTCCCCAATAGCAATCAGCCCCAGCATTTT. The full variable domain, in which reference TRBV7-9 and TRBJ1-5 provide the parts outside the CDR3, is DTGVSQNPRHKITKRGQNVTFRCDPISEHNRLYWYRQTLGQGPEFLTYFQNEAQLEKSRLLSDRFSAERPKGSFSTLEIQRTEQGDSAMYLCASSFPNSNQPQHFGDGTRLSIL.

The rearrangement uses TRBV6-2 or TRBV6-3 and TRBJ1-3; D unclear. With 1 base removed from V and 9 bases from J, the gap between germline ends came to 10 bases. The V gene's germline CDR1 is MNHEY and CDR2 SVGEGT. This CDR3 has 13 amino acids. The CDR3: CASSYYARSTIYF. CDR3 coding DNA: TGTGCCAGCAGTTACTACGCGCGATCCACCATATATTTT.

The gene calls are TRBV2 and TRBJ1-1; D unresolved. Germline values: CDR1 SNHLY, CDR2 FYNNEI. V lost 3 bases and J lost 0, with 20 bases in between. The CDR3 is 18 residues long. CDR3 loop: CASSDVRRSFDMNTEAFF. The CDR3 nucleotides are TGTGCCAGCAGTGACGTCCGCCGATCGTTTGACATGAACACTGAAGCTTTCTTT.

This clone was counted once. J is TRBJ1-3 and V is TRBV11-2; a possible D gene is TRBD1 (5 bases). The CDR3 loop spans 15 amino acids. Trimming removed 6 bases at V and 0 bases at J, with 12 bases between. CDR1 and CDR2 from the germline V gene are SGHAT and FQNNGV. For the CDR3, the DNA is TGTGCCAGCAGGCCGCCCCAGGGCTCTGGAAACACCATATATTTT. It translates to CASRPPQGSGNTIYF.

The rearrangement links TRBV15 to TRBJ2-3; no clear D gene. Germline lookup yields CDR1 LNHNV and CDR2 YYDKDF (reference sequence). This CDR3 spans 16 amino acids. Trimming removed 0 bases at V and 0 bases at J, with 10 bases between. DNA of the CDR3: TGTGCCACCAGCAGAGATTCAGGCGCTAGCACAGATACGCAGTATTTT. It translates to CATSRDSGASTDTQYF.

The chain couples TRBV28 to TRBJ2-1, with D maybe TRBD2 (6 bases). This CDR3 region has 15 residues. The germline gives CDR1 MDHEN, CDR2 SYDVKM. V was trimmed by 5 bases and J by 5 bases, leaving 16 bases between them. DNA of the CDR3: TGTGCCAGCAGTATGCGGACGACGGGGGACAATGAGCAGTTCTTC. It translates to CASSMRTTGDNEQFF.

This chain joins TRBV6-1 and TRBJ2-7; 9 nucleotides align to TRBD1. J gave up 2 bases and V 1 base, and 3 bases lay outside the gene matches. CDR3 length: 15 residues. Germline CDR1 reads MNHNS; CDR2 reads SASEGT. The CDR3 spells CASSEVDRGPYEQYF. CDR3 bases: TGTGCCAGCAGTGAAGTGGACAGGGGTCCCTACGAGCAGTACTTC.

V usage is TRBV2 and J usage is TRBJ2-7; 7 bases agree with TRBD1. The CDR3 runs 14 residues. The J segment lost 4 bases and the V segment lost 6 bases, leaving 9 bases of the junction unmatched. The V gene's germline CDR1 is SNHLY and CDR2 FYNNEI. CDR3 protein: CASSQTGTAYEQYF. CDR3 DNA: TGTGCCAGCAGCCAAACCGGGACAGCTTACGAGCAGTACTTC.

The rearrangement joins TRBV19 to TRBJ2-1; TRBD2 matches 10 bases. CDR1 is LNHDA, CDR2 SQIVND, per germline (reference sequence). The CDR3 covers 16 residues. V dropped 5 bases and J dropped 5; count of bases not matched to a gene: 9. CDR3 sequence (DNA): TGTGCCAGTAGTCCCGTAGAGCGGGGGGGGGACAATGAGCAGTTCTTC. Its translation: CASSPVERGGDNEQFF.

The chain employs TRBV19 and TRBJ2-2, with 9 bases lining up with TRBD1. The CDR3 consists of 16 residues. The V segment lost 5 bases and the J segment 4 bases; nucleotides outside the gene matches: 8. From germline, CDR1 is LNHDA and CDR2 SQIVND (reference sequence). This CDR3 is CASSPGTGTSTGELFF. In DNA form, the CDR3 reads TGTGCCAGTAGTCCGGGGACAGGGACGAGCACCGGGGAGCTGTTTTTT.

The chain uses TRBV30 and TRBJ1-6; D not resolved. The germline CDR1 and CDR2 sequences are GTSNPN and SVGIG (reference sequence). This CDR3 is 14 amino acids long. Trimming took off 3 bases at V and 8 bases at J, with 14 bases between the two ends. CDR3 sequence reads: CAWRAGPRDSPLHF. The CDR3 region has the DNA TGTGCCTGGAGGGCGGGCCCTAGGGATTCACCCCTCCACTTT.

This rearrangement joins TRBV13 to TRBJ2-7; a weak D match, TRBD2 (5 bases). V dropped 3 bases and J dropped 0 bases, with 6 bases sitting between them. This CDR3 is built from 13 residues. The V gene's germline CDR1 is PRHDT and CDR2 FYEKMQ (reference sequence). The CDR3 DNA sequence: TGTGCCAGCAGCTTGGGGAGCTCCTACGAGCAGTACTTC. Translation: CASSLGSSYEQYF.

This clone showed up just a few times. The chain uses TRBV7-9 and TRBJ1-4; D is unresolved. In germline, CDR1 is SEHNR, CDR2 FQNEAQ (reference sequence). V was cut by 1 base and J by 5 bases, with 14 bases left in between. The CDR3 length is 16 residues. The DNA for the CDR3 is TGTGCCAGCAGCTTAGGACTGGCACGCGGCAATGAAAAACTGTTTTTT. Its translation: CASSLGLARGNEKLFF.

J is TRBJ2-1 and V is TRBV12-3 or TRBV12-4; a weak D match, TRBD2 (6 bases). The CDR3 sequence is 13 residues long. V lost 8 bases, J lost 12 bases, and 20 bases lay in between. The CDR3, as DNA: TGTGCCAGCGGGGGGTCCCCCTCTTCTTCGCAGTTCTTC. Its protein product is CASGGSPSSSQFF.

V usage is TRBV5-1 and J usage is TRBJ2-1, with 8 bases aligning to TRBD1. CDR1 is SGHRS and CDR2 is YFSETQ in the germline V gene. The length of the CDR3 is 15 residues. V gave up 4 bases and J gave up 7 bases; unmatched junction bases: 10. CDR3 protein: CASSPPDREWNEQFF. The CDR3 DNA is TGCGCCAGCAGCCCCCCGGACAGGGAATGGAATGAGCAGTTCTTC.

This clone was detected only a few times. The V gene is TRBV7-9, the J gene TRBJ1-4; tentative D call: TRBD1 (6 bases). The V gene's germline CDR1 is SEHNR and CDR2 FQNEAQ (reference sequence). The CDR3 loop spans 15 amino acids. The V end lost 1 base, the J end lost 6 bases, and 12 bases lay between the germline ends. The CDR3 region is CASSLGIGGDEKLFF. CDR3 bases: TGTGCCAGCAGCTTAGGGATAGGGGGAGATGAAAAACTGTTTTTT.

The CDR3 spells CASSSNRDRGYEQYF. The CDR3 region has the DNA TGTGCCAGTAGTTCCAACCGGGACAGAGGCTACGAGCAGTACTTC. The chain recombines TRBV19 with TRBJ2-7, with TRBD1 identical over 7 bases. The CDR3 is made up of 15 amino acids. Germline V gives CDR1 LNHDA, CDR2 SQIVND (reference sequence). Germline trimming cut 5 bases from V and 3 bases from J; bases unmatched to any gene: 10.

In its sample, this clone was seen a few times. The chain carries TRBV6-5 and TRBJ1-2; TRBD1 aligns across 7 bases. The V and J ends lost 7 bases and 0 bases, in that order; junction bases with no gene match: 5. CDR3 length: 14 residues. Germline CDR1 reads MNHEY; CDR2 reads SVGAGI. This chain's CDR3 is CASKTGLANYGYTF. CDR3 bases: TGTGCCAGCAAGACAGGGTTGGCTAACTATGGCTACACCTTC.

This chain joins TRBV7-9 and TRBJ1-4; D gene uncertain. The V gene's germline CDR1 is SEHNR and CDR2 FQNEAQ (reference sequence). Trimming took 5 bases from V and 8 from J, leaving 6 bases between them. The CDR3 runs to 11 residues. CDR3 DNA sequence: TGTGCCAGCAGCCGGGAGGAAAAACTGTTTTTT. This translates into CASSREEKLFF.

The CDR3 loop is CASSFTATGTALSCTF. The CDR3 bases are TGTGCCAGCAGTTTTACGGCTACAGGGACGGCCTTATCGTGCACCTTC. This rearrangement joins TRBV27 to TRBJ1-2; D perhaps matches TRBD1 (6 bases). CDR3 length: 16 amino acids. Per germline, CDR1 MNHEY and CDR2 SMNVEV (reference sequence). The V and J ends lost 3 bases and 13 bases respectively, with 27 bases between them.

This clone was counted once. This rearrangement joins TRBV5-8 to TRBJ2-1; 9 bases line up with TRBD2. After removal of 4 bases from V and 7 bases from J, the junction contained 9 bases not matched to a gene. The germline gives CDR1 SGHTS, CDR2 YDEGEE. The CDR3 totals 15 residues. The CDR3 bases are TGTGCCAGCAGCACCCGCGGGGGGGCAGGGAATGAGCAGTTCTTC. This translates into CASSTRGGAGNEQFF.

The CDR3 bases are TGTGCCAGCAGCTTAGCCGCGAACACCGGGGAGCTGTTTTTT. Protein: CASSLAANTGELFF. This chain joins TRBV11-3 and TRBJ2-2, with D hard to call. Germline loops: CDR1 SGHNT, CDR2 YENEEA. The CDR3 is made up of 14 amino acids. V lost 1 base to trimming and J lost 0 bases, with 3 bases between them.

The gene calls are TRBV12-3 or TRBV12-4 and TRBJ2-7; unclear D gene. V was clipped by 4 bases and J by 4 bases, with 5 bases between them. CDR3 length: 11 amino acids. This CDR3 reads CASSYNYEQYF. The CDR3 DNA is TGTGCCAGCAGTTATAATTACGAGCAGTACTTC.

V is TRBV4-2 and J is TRBJ2-4; 7 nucleotides match TRBD1. The V gene end was trimmed by 1 base and the J gene end by 11 bases; junction bases not matched to a gene: 2. The CDR3 is made up of 12 amino acids. CDR1 is LGHNA, CDR2 YNFKEQ, per germline. Here the CDR3 DNA reads TGTGCCAGCAGCCAAGGACAGGGCCTTCAGTACTTC. Amino acids: CASSQGQGLQYF.